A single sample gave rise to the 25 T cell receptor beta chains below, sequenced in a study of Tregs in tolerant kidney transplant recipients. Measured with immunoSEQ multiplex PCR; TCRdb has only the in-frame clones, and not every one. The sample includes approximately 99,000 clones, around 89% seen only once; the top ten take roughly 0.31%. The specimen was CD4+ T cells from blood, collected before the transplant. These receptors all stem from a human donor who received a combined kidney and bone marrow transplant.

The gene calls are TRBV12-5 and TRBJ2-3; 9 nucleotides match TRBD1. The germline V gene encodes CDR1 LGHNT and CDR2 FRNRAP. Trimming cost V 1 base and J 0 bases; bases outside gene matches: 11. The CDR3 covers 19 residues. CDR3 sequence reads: CASGLDRGLTSDSTDTQYF. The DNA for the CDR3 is TGTGCTAGTGGTTTGGACAGGGGGCTAACCTCCGATAGCACAGATACGCAGTATTTT.

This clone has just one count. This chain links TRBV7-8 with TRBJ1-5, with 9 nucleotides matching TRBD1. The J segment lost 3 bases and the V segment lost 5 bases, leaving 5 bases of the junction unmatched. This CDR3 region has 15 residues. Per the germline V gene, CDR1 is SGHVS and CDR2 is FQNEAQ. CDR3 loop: CASSSGTGNNQPQHF. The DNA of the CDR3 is TGTGCCAGCAGCAGCGGGACAGGGAACAATCAGCCCCAGCATTTT.

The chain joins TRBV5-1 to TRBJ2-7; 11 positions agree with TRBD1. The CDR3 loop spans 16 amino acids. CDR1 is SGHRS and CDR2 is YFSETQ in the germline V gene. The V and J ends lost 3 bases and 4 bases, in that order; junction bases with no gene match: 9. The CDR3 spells CASSSTEGQGGYEQYF. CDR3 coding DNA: TGCGCCAGCAGCTCTACCGAGGGACAGGGGGGTTACGAGCAGTACTTC.

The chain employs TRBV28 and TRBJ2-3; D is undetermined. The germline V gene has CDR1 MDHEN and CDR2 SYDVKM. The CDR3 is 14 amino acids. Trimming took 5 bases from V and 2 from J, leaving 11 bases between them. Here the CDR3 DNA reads TGTGCCAGCAGTCAGTCAACCTTCACAGATACGCAGTATTTT. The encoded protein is CASSQSTFTDTQYF. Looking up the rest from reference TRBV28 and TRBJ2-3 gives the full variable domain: DVKVTQSSRYLVKRTGEKVFLECVQDMDHENMFWYRQDPGLGLRLIYFSYDVKMKEKGDIPEGYSVSREKKERFSLILESASTNQTSMYLCASSQSTFTDTQYFGPGTRLTVL.

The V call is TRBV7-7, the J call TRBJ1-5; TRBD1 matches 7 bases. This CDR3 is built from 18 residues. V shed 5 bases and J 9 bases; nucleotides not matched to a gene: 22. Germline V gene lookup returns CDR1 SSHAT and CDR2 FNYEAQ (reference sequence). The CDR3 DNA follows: TGTGCCAGCAGCCAAAGACAGGGTAGCGGTATTAGGGCTGGGCCCCAGCATTTT. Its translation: CASSQRQGSGIRAGPQHF.

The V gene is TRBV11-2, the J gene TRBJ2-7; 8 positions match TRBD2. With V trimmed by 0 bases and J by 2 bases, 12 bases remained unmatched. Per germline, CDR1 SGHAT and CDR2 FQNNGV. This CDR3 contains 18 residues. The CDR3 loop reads CASSLDPKAGVPTYEQYF. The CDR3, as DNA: TGTGCCAGCAGCTTAGACCCAAAAGCGGGGGTGCCTACCTACGAGCAGTACTTC.

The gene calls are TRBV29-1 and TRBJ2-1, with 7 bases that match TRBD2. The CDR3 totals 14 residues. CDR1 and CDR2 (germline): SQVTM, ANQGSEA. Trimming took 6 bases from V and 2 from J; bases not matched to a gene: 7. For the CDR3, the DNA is TGCAGCGTCCAAAAGCGGGGCCCCTACAATGAGCAGTTCTTC. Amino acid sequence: CSVQKRGPYNEQFF.

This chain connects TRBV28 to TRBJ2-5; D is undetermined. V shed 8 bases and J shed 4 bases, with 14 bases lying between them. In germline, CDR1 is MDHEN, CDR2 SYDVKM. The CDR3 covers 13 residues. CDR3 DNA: TGTGCCAGCGCCTCGAGAGCTCGAGAGACCCAGTACTTC. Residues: CASASRARETQYF. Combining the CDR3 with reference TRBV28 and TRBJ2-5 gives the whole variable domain DVKVTQSSRYLVKRTGEKVFLECVQDMDHENMFWYRQDPGLGLRLIYFSYDVKMKEKGDIPEGYSVSREKKERFSLILESASTNQTSMYLCASASRARETQYFGPGTRLLVL.

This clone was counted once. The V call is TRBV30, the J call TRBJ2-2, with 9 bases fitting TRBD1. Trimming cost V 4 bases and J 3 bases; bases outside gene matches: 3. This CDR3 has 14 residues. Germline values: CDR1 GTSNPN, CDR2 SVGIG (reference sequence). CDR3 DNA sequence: TGTGCCTGGACACAGGGGGCTGACACCGGGGAGCTGTTTTTT. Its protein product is CAWTQGADTGELFF.

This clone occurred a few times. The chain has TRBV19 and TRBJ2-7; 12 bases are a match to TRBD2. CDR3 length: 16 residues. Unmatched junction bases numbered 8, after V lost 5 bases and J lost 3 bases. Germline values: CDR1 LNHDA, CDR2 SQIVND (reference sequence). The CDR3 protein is CASSWGRLAGVYEQYF. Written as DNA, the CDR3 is TGTGCCAGTAGTTGGGGAAGACTAGCGGGAGTCTACGAGCAGTACTTC.

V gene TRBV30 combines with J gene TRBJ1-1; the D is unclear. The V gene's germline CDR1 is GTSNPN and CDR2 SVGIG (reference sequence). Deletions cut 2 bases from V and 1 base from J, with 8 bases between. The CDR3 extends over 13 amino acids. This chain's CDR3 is CAWSNRRNTEAFF. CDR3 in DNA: TGTGCCTGGAGTAACCGTAGGAACACTGAAGCTTTCTTT. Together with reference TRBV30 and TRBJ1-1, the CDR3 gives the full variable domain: SQTIHQWPATLVQPVGSPLSLECTVEGTSNPNLYWYRQAAGRGLQLLFYSVGIGQISSEVPQNLSASRPQDRQFILSSKKLLLSDSGFYLCAWSNRRNTEAFFGQGTRLTVV.

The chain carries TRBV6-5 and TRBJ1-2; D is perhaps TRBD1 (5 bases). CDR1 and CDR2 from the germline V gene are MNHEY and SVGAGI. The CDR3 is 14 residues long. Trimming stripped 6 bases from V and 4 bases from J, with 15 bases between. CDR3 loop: CASSLRGGAYGYTF. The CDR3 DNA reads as TGTGCCAGCAGCCTACGGGGGGGAGCCTATGGCTACACCTTC.

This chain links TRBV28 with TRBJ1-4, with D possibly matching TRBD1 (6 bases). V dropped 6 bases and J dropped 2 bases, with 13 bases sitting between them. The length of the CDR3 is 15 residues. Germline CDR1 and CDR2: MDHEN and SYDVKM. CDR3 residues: CASSLQGLTNEKLFF. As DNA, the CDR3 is TGTGCCAGCAGCCTACAGGGATTGACTAATGAAAAACTGTTTTTT.

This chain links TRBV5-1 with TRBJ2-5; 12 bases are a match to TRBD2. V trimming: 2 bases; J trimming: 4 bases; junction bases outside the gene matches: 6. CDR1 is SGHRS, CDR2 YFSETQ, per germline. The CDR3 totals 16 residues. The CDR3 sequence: CASSFASGGAGETQYF. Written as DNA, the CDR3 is TGCGCCAGCAGCTTTGCTAGCGGGGGGGCCGGAGAGACCCAGTACTTC.

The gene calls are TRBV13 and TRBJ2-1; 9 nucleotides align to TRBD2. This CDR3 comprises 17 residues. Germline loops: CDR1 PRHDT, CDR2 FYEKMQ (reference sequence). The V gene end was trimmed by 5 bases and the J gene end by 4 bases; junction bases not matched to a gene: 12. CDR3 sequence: CASSPRVLAGGYNEQFF. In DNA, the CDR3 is TGTGCCAGCAGCCCCAGGGTTTTGGCGGGGGGGTACAATGAGCAGTTCTTC.

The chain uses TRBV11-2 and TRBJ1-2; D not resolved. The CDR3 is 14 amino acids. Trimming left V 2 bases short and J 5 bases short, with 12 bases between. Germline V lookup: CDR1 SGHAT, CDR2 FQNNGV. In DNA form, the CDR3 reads TGTGCCAGCAGCTTATCCCAGGCTGGGTATGGCTACACCTTC. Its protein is CASSLSQAGYGYTF.

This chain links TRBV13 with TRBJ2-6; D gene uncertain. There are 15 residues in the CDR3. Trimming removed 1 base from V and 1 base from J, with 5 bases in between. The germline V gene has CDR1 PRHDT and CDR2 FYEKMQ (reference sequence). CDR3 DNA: TGTGCCAGCAGCTTAGCCGGGTCTGGGGCCAACGTCCTGACTTTC. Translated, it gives CASSLAGSGANVLTF.

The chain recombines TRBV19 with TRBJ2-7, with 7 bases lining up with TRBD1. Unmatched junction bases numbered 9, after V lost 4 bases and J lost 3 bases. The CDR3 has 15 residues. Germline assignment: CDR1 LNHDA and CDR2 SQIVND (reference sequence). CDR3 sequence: CASSRKGQNFYEQYF. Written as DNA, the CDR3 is TGTGCCAGTAGTAGAAAGGGACAGAACTTCTACGAGCAGTACTTC.

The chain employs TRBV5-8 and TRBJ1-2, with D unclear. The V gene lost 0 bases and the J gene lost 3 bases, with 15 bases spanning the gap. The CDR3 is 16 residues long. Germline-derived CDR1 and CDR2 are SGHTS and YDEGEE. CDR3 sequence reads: CASSLDSMTPYYGYTF. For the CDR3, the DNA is TGTGCCAGCAGCTTGGACAGCATGACACCTTACTATGGCTACACCTTC.

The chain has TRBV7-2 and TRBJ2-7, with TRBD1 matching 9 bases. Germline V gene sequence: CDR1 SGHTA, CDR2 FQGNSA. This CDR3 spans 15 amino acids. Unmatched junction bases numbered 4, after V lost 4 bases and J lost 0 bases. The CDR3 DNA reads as TGTGCCAGCAGCTCCGGACAGGGGAGCTCCTACGAGCAGTACTTC. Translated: CASSSGQGSSYEQYF.

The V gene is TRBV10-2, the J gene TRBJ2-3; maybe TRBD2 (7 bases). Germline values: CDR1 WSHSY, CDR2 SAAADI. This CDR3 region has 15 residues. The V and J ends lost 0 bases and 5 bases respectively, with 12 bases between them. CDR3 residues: CASSESGGPEDTQYF. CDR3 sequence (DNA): TGCGCCAGCAGTGAGTCCGGGGGGCCGGAAGATACGCAGTATTTT.

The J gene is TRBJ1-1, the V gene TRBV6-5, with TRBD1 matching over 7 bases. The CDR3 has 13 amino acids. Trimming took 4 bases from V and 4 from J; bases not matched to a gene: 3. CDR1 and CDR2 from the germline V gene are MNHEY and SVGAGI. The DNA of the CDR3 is TGTGCCAGCAGTTCGACAGGGTCCACTGAAGCTTTCTTT. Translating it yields CASSSTGSTEAFF.

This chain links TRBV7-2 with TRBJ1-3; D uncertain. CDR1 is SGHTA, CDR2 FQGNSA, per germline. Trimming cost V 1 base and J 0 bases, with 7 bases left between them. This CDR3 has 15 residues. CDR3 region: CASSLVGVSGNTIYF. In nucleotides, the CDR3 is TGTGCCAGCAGCTTAGTCGGGGTCTCTGGAAACACCATATATTTT.

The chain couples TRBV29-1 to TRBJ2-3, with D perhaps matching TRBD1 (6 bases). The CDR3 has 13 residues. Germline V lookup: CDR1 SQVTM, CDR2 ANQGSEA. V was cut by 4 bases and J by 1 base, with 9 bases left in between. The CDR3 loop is CSVAGEGTDTQYF. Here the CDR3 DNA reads TGCAGCGTTGCAGGGGAAGGCACAGATACGCAGTATTTT.

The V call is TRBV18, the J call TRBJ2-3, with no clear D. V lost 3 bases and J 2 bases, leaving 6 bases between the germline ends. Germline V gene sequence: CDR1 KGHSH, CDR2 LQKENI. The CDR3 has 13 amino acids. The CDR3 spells CASSPAITDTQYF. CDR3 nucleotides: TGTGCCAGCTCACCGGCCATCACAGATACGCAGTATTTT.